A single sample is the source of the 27 T cell receptor beta chains below, sequenced in a study of OX40 agonist ivuxolimab in advanced cancers. Sequencing was performed with immunoSEQ multiplex PCR; in TCRdb, only in-frame clones are kept and a portion is missing. Among 9,500 to 11,000 clones listed, more than 75% were seen once. This specimen consisted of CD4+ or CD8+ T cells sorted from blood, obtained in a trial of the OX40 agonist ivuxolimab. The receptors stem from an adult with an advanced solid tumor such as melanoma, head and neck, liver or kidney cancer.

CDR3 sequence: CASSSGTSPTDTQYF. The CDR3 DNA is TGTGCCAGCAGCTCAGGGACTAGCCCCACAGATACGCAGTATTTT. V and J are TRBV27 and TRBJ2-3, with 9 bases that match TRBD2. The CDR3 totals 15 residues. Germline CDR1 and CDR2: MNHEY and SMNVEV (reference sequence). After removal of 6 bases from V and 2 bases from J, the junction contained 6 bases not matched to a gene.

The chain couples TRBV6-5 to TRBJ2-7, with D unresolved. Germline V CDR1 and CDR2: MNHEY, SVGAGI. Trimming pared 2 bases from V and 3 bases from J, leaving 11 bases between. The CDR3 runs 14 residues. DNA of the CDR3: TGTGCCAGCAGTTACCCCTTTTGGGGCTACGAGCAGTACTTC. It specifies CASSYPFWGYEQYF.

V is TRBV11-2 and J is TRBJ2-1, with 10 bases matching TRBD2. The length of the CDR3 is 17 residues. The ends lost 6 bases at V and 0 bases at J; junction bases unmatched: 8. Per the germline V gene, CDR1 is SGHAT and CDR2 is FQNNGV. As DNA, the CDR3 is TGTGCCAGCAGAGACTCTAGCGGGAGTTTCTCCTACAATGAGCAGTTCTTC. As protein: CASRDSSGSFSYNEQFF. Full variable domain (remainder filled in from reference TRBV11-2 and TRBJ2-1): EAGVAQSPRYKIIEKRQSVAFWCNPISGHATLYWYQQILGQGPKLLIQFQNNGVVDDSQLPKDRFSAERLKGVDSTLKIQPAKLEDSAVYLCASRDSSGSFSYNEQFFGPGTRLTVL.

This chain joins TRBV5-1 and TRBJ2-7, with TRBD1 matching 12 bases. The trim removed 4 bases at V and 2 bases at J, leaving 4 bases unmatched. CDR3 length: 15 residues. From germline, CDR1 is SGHRS and CDR2 YFSETQ. CDR3 in amino acids: CASSQGQGATYEQYF. CDR3 in DNA: TGCGCCAGCAGCCAGGGACAGGGGGCTACCTACGAGCAGTACTTC.

This rearrangement joins TRBV13 to TRBJ2-7; D gene uncertain. In germline, CDR1 is PRHDT, CDR2 FYEKMQ (reference sequence). V was shortened by 6 bases and J by 1 base, with 10 bases between the two germline ends. CDR3 size: 13 residues. CDR3 in DNA: TGTGCCAGCAGTTCCGACGGTTCCTACGAGCAGTACTTC. Residues: CASSSDGSYEQYF.

The chain recombines TRBV12-2 with TRBJ2-7. TRBV12-2 is given as a pseudogene. The CDR3 totals 14 residues. CDR3 in amino acids: CASRHLDGFYEQYF. CDR3 sequence (DNA): TGTGCAAGTCGCCACCTGGACGGCTTCTACGAGCAGTACTTC.

The chain couples TRBV5-8 to TRBJ2-7; unclear D gene. Per the germline V gene, CDR1 is SGHTS and CDR2 is YDEGEE. Trimming cost V 2 bases and J 2 bases, with 11 bases left between them. The CDR3 runs to 14 residues. The DNA for the CDR3 is TGTGCCAGCAGCTTATCGTTAGCCACCTACGAGCAGTACTTC. Translation gives CASSLSLATYEQYF.

The rearrangement links TRBV5-1 to TRBJ2-1, with 7 bases aligning to TRBD2. The germline V gene has CDR1 SGHRS and CDR2 YFSETQ. V lost 2 bases, J lost 4 bases, and 3 bases stayed unmatched. This CDR3 has 14 residues. CDR3: CASSLSGAYNEQFF. CDR3 nucleotide sequence: TGCGCCAGCAGCTTAAGCGGGGCGTACAATGAGCAGTTCTTC.

V usage is TRBV18 and J usage is TRBJ2-7; D perhaps matches TRBD1 (6 bases). Germline V gives CDR1 KGHSH, CDR2 LQKENI. Trimming removed 5 bases at V and 3 bases at J, with 14 bases between. The CDR3 consists of 14 residues. The DNA of the CDR3 is TGTGCCAGCTCAGCCCCGGGACACGACTACGAGCAGTACTTC. It is translated as CASSAPGHDYEQYF.

The chain links TRBV29-1 to TRBJ2-6; D is undetermined. Trimming pared 0 bases from V and 2 bases from J, leaving 5 bases between. Germline V lookup: CDR1 SQVTM, CDR2 ANQGSEA. This CDR3 comprises 14 residues. The CDR3 nucleotides are TGCAGCGTTGAAGATTTTGCTGGGGCCAACGTCCTGACTTTC. As protein: CSVEDFAGANVLTF.

The genes are TRBV12-5 and TRBJ1-2, with TRBD1 identical over 7 bases. This CDR3 is built from 15 residues. In germline, CDR1 is LGHNT, CDR2 FRNRAP. The trim removed 1 base at V and 14 bases at J, leaving 16 bases unmatched. The CDR3 DNA is TGTGCTAGTGGTTTGGGCCGCGGACAGGTGCCTTCTTGGACCTTC. Translation: CASGLGRGQVPSWTF.

The chain links TRBV2 to TRBJ1-5; TRBD1 is a possible D gene (5 bases). V gave up 7 bases and J gave up 5 bases, with 9 bases separating them. Germline CDR1 is SNHLY and CDR2 is FYNNEI. This CDR3 contains 12 residues. This CDR3 is CASKTGDQPQHF. The CDR3, as DNA: TGTGCCAGCAAAACGGGGGATCAGCCCCAGCATTTT.

This clone ranks as medium-sized. V usage is TRBV6-1 and J usage is TRBJ2-6, with a possible D match to TRBD2 (5 bases). This CDR3 is built from 15 residues. V gave up 3 bases and J gave up 4 bases, with 10 bases separating them. The germline V gene encodes CDR1 MNHNS and CDR2 SASEGT. CDR3 residues: CASSESEEGANVLTF. The CDR3 DNA reads as TGTGCCAGCAGTGAGTCGGAGGAAGGGGCCAACGTCCTGACTTTC.

This clone was recorded a few times. The chain couples TRBV4-1 to TRBJ1-2, with no clear D. Deletions cut 4 bases from V and 2 bases from J, with 20 bases between. CDR1 and CDR2 (germline): MGHRA, YSYEKL. This CDR3 has 17 residues. CDR3 loop: CASSLGTIGSLNYGYTF. The CDR3 DNA reads TGCGCCAGCAGCCTTGGCACAATTGGGTCACTGAACTATGGCTACACCTTC.

Comment on this clone: The germline gene is not matched at one end of the junction; a read error may be the cause. This chain uses TRBV7-3 with TRBJ2-7; tentative D call: TRBD1 (6 bases). CDR1 is SGHTA and CDR2 is FQGTGA in the germline V gene. The CDR3 runs 15 residues. The DNA of the CDR3 is TGTGCCAGCATCTTACAGCGGACAGAGACCTACGAGCAGTACTTC. Translated, it gives CASILQRTETYEQYF.

The V gene is TRBV6-5, the J gene TRBJ2-7; D is perhaps TRBD2 (6 bases). This CDR3 is built from 14 residues. Trimming pared 7 bases from V and 5 bases from J, leaving 18 bases between. CDR1 MNHEY and CDR2 SVGAGI come from the germline V gene. The CDR3 protein is CASTNPGGRDEQYF. CDR3 nucleotide sequence: TGTGCCAGCACTAACCCCGGGGGAAGGGACGAGCAGTACTTC.

V is TRBV6-5 and J is TRBJ1-5; D might be TRBD1 (6 bases). The V gene lost 4 bases and the J gene lost 5 bases, with 12 bases spanning the gap. The germline gives CDR1 MNHEY, CDR2 SVGAGI. This CDR3 comprises 14 residues. DNA for the CDR3: TGTGCCAGCAGTTTAACAGGGAGGGATCAGCCCCAGCATTTT. Translating it yields CASSLTGRDQPQHF.

The rearrangement uses TRBV15 and TRBJ1-4; 8 nucleotides match TRBD1. The CDR3 has 15 residues. The germline V gene encodes CDR1 LNHNV and CDR2 YYDKDF (reference sequence). After removal of 1 base from V and 7 bases from J, the junction contained 5 bases not matched to a gene. CDR3 region: CATSRVTGGAEKLFF. The DNA of the CDR3 is TGTGCCACCAGCAGAGTAACAGGGGGGGCTGAAAAACTGTTTTTT.

This clone was picked up one time. The V gene is TRBV19, the J gene TRBJ1-5; D call uncertain. The V and J ends lost 3 bases and 4 bases respectively, with 13 bases between them. Germline values: CDR1 LNHDA, CDR2 SQIVND (reference sequence). CDR3 size: 15 residues. The CDR3 DNA follows: TGTGCCAGTAGTATTCGTCCGCTTGGAAATCAGCCCCAGCATTTT. Encoded protein: CASSIRPLGNQPQHF.

This chain links TRBV7-9 with TRBJ2-1, with a possible D match to TRBD2 (6 bases). The germline V and J ends were trimmed by 2 bases and 0 bases, with 20 bases remaining between them. Per the germline V gene, CDR1 is SEHNR and CDR2 is FQNEAQ (reference sequence). The CDR3 covers 19 residues. CDR3 protein: CASSLNAQSGQSSYNEQFF. Here the CDR3 DNA reads TGTGCCAGCAGCTTAAACGCCCAAAGCGGGCAGAGCTCCTACAATGAGCAGTTCTTC.

The gene calls are TRBV5-1 and TRBJ2-5; 7 bases match TRBD2. CDR1 and CDR2 from the germline V gene are SGHRS and YFSETQ. This CDR3 spans 13 amino acids. With 6 bases clipped from V and 11 bases from J, the junction kept 13 bases outside the gene matches. CDR3 protein: CASTGGTVFEQYF. The CDR3 DNA reads TGCGCCAGCACGGGGGGTACCGTATTTGAGCAGTACTTC.

For this clone: The sample contains more than one DNA sequence encoding this CDR3. V is TRBV7-9 and J is TRBJ2-1; 7 bases are a match to TRBD2. Trimming took 1 base from V and 3 from J; bases not matched to a gene: 3. Germline V CDR1 and CDR2: SEHNR, FQNEAQ (reference sequence). This CDR3 has 15 residues. CDR3 sequence (DNA): TGTGCCAGCAGCTTAGGGCTAGCGGACTACAATGAGCAGTTCTTC. Protein: CASSLGLADYNEQFF.

This clone was seen just once. This CDR3 is CASSYVGLSYNEQFF. The CDR3 DNA is TGTGCCAGCAGCTACGTGGGACTGTCCTACAATGAGCAGTTCTTC. The genes are TRBV7-9 and TRBJ2-1; TRBD2 is a possible D gene (6 bases). Germline V CDR1 and CDR2: SEHNR, FQNEAQ (reference sequence). CDR3 length: 15 amino acids. V dropped 4 bases and J dropped 1 base, with 11 bases sitting between them.

The rearrangement links TRBV7-9 to TRBJ2-3, with D perhaps being TRBD1 or TRBD2 (5 bases each). V lost 1 base and J 6 bases, leaving 11 bases between the germline ends. CDR1 and CDR2 (germline): SEHNR, FQNEAQ (reference sequence). The CDR3 extends over 14 amino acids. The CDR3 region has the DNA TGTGCCAGCAGCTTAGGGACCGGGGCGGATACGCAGTATTTT. This translates into CASSLGTGADTQYF.

CDR3 protein: CAWSQGRLAEAFF. Here the CDR3 DNA reads TGTGCCTGGAGCCAGGGGCGCTTGGCTGAAGCTTTCTTT. The chain employs TRBV30 and TRBJ1-1; a possible D gene is TRBD1 (6 bases). Germline CDR1 GTSNPN, CDR2 SVGIG (reference sequence). The CDR3 has 13 residues. V was trimmed by 3 bases and J by 6 bases, leaving 14 bases between them.

This clone is deemed medium-sized. V and J are TRBV21-1 and TRBJ1-1. TRBV21-1 is marked as a pseudogene. The CDR3 covers 17 residues. This chain's CDR3 is CASSKGHGGSYETEAFF. DNA for the CDR3: TGTGCCAGCAGCAAGGGACACGGAGGGTCTTACGAGACTGAAGCTTTCTTT.

The chain is built from TRBV30 and TRBJ1-1; D is unclear. The V end lost 5 bases, the J end lost 0 bases, and 7 bases lay between the germline ends. There are 12 residues in the CDR3. Germline assignment: CDR1 GTSNPN and CDR2 SVGIG (reference sequence). The CDR3 sequence: CAWGRMNTEAFF. For the CDR3, the DNA is TGTGCCTGGGGACGGATGAACACTGAAGCTTTCTTT.